Sequencing of this TCR beta chain was carried out in a study of blood T cells in healthy people across ages. At the level of the study: In model experiments, template switching was able to capture about one barcoded beta molecule for every two T cells that were present.

General study findings and limits: Naive CD4+ cell counts and diversity both ran higher in long-lived than in aged donors.

Worth noting for this clonotype: What it binds is not known.

For the second PCR, which ran for about 6 to 12 cycles, a sample-barcoded 5' primer and a J-beta primer mix were used. TCRdb passed the 5' RACE reads through MiXCR, listing each CDR3 protein once. The table records about 1.6 million distinct CDR3 sequences, about 32% of them present only once. Donor samples were obtained from healthy Caucasian individuals from Russia, aged about 6 to 100. The length of the CDR3 is 15 residues. Germline lookup yields CDR1 LGHNA and CDR2 YNFKEQ. Trimming removed 0 bases from V and 6 bases from J, with 14 bases in between. The chain couples TRBV4-2 to TRBJ1-1; D may be TRBD1 (6 bases). The sequenced material came from blood. This sequence was found in a woman aged 30 to 39 in good health. In DNA, the CDR3 is TGTGCCAGCAGCCAAGAGGACAGCCTCCTCCCTGAAGCTTTCTTT. The encoded protein is CASSQEDSLLPEAFF.